This TCR beta chain was sequenced during a study of shared clonotypes between healthy human individuals. Here immunoSEQ multiplex PCR was the method, and the copy in TCRdb shows in-frame clones only, minus some. The table lists fewer than 2.5 million clones, over 85% of them singletons, with 0.36% in the top ten. The CDR3 consists of 14 residues. Per germline, CDR1 SGHRS and CDR2 YFSETQ. V lost 5 bases and J lost 3, with 14 bases in between. Naive CD45RA+ and memory CD45RA-negative subsets were split from CD4+ cells. The table lists this clone with a few counts. The sample has other DNA sequences that encode this CDR3 too.

This TCR came from a young man in good health. Some clones in this sample may be carry-over from other donors' samples. Sequencing was carried out using naive CD4+ T cells from PBMCs. Subset defined: CD45RA+ positively selected. The V gene is TRBV5-1, the J gene TRBJ1-1; possible D gene TRBD1, 5 bases. The CDR3 bases are TGCGCCAGCAGTCTCAATGGAGGGGACACTGAAGCTTTCTTT. Its translation: CASSLNGGDTEAFF. Full variable domain (outside the CDR3, taken from reference TRBV5-1 and TRBJ1-1): KAGVTQTPRYLIKTRGQQVTLSCSPISGHRSVSWYQQTPGQGLQFLFEYFSETQRNKGNFPGRFSGRQFSNSRSEMNVSTLELGDSALYLCASSLNGGDTEAFFGQGTRLTVV.